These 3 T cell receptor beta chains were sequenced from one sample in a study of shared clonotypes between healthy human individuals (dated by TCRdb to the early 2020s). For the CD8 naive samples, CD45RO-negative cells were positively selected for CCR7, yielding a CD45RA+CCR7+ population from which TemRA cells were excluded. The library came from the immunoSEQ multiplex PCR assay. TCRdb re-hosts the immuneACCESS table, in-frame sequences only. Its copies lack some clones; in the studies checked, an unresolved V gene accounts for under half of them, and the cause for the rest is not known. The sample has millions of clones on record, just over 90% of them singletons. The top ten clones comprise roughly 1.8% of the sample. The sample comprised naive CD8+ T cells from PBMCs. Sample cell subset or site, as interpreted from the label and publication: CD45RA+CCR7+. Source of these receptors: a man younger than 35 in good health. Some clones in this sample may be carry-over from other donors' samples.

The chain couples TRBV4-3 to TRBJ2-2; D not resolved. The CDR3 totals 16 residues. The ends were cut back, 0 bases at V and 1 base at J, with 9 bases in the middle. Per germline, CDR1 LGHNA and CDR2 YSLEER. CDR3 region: CASSQDGLGNTGELFF. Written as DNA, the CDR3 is TGCGCCAGCAGCCAAGATGGATTAGGGAACACCGGGGAGCTGTTTTTT.

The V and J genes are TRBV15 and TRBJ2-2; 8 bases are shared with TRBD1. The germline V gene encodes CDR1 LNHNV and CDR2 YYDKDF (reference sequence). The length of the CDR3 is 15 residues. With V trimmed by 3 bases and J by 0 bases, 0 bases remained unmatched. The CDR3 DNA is TGTGCCACCAGCAGGGACAGGGCGAACACCGGGGAGCTGTTTTTT. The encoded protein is CATSRDRANTGELFF.

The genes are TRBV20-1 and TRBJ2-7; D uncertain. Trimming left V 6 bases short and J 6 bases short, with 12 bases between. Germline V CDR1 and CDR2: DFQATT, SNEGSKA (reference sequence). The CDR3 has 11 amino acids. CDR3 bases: TGCAGTGCCGACGGTCGTCTCGAGCAGTACTTC. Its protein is CSADGRLEQYF.